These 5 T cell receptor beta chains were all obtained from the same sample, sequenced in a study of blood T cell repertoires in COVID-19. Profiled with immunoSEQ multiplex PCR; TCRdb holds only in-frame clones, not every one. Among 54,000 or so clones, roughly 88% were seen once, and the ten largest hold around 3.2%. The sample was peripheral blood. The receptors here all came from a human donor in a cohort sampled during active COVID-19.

CDR3 loop: CATEEGHGYTF. The CDR3 DNA reads TGCGCCACCGAGGAGGGGCACGGCTACACCTTC. This chain connects TRBV10-1 to TRBJ1-2; TRBD1 is a possible D gene (5 bases). Trimming pared 10 bases from V and 8 bases from J, leaving 14 bases between. There are 11 residues in the CDR3. CDR1 is WNHNN and CDR2 is SYGVQD in the germline V gene (reference sequence).

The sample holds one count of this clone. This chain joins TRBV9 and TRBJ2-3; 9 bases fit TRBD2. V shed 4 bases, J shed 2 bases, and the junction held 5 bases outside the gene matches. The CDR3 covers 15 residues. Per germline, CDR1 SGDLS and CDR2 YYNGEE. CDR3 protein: CASSSEGLATDTQYF. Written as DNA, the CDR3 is TGTGCCAGCAGCTCGGAGGGACTAGCCACAGATACGCAGTATTTT. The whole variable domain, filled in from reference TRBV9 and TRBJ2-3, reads DSGVTQTPKHLITATGQRVTLRCSPRSGDLSVYWYQQSLDQGLQFLIQYYNGEERAKGNILERFSAQQFPDLHSELNLSSLELGDSALYFCASSSEGLATDTQYFGPGTRLTVL.

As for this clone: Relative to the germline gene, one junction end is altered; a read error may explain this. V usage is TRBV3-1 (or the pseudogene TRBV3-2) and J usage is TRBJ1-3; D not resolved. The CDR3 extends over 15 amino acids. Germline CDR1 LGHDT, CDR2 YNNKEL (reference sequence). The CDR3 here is CASRQAGLSGNTIYF. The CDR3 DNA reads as TGTGCCAGCCGCCAGGCAGGACTCTCTGGAAACACCATATATTTT.

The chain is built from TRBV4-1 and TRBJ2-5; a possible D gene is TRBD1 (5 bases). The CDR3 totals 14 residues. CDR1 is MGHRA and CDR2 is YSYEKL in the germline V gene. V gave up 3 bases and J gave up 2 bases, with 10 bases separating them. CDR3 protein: CASSHNTGQETQYF. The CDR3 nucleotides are TGCGCCAGCAGCCATAATACAGGTCAAGAGACCCAGTACTTC.

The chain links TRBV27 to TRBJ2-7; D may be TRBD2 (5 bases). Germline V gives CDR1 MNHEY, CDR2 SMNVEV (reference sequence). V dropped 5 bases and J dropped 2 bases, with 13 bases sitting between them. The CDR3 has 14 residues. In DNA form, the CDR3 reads TGTGCCAGCAGTCGCCCTGGAGGAACCTACGAGCAGTACTTC. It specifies CASSRPGGTYEQYF.